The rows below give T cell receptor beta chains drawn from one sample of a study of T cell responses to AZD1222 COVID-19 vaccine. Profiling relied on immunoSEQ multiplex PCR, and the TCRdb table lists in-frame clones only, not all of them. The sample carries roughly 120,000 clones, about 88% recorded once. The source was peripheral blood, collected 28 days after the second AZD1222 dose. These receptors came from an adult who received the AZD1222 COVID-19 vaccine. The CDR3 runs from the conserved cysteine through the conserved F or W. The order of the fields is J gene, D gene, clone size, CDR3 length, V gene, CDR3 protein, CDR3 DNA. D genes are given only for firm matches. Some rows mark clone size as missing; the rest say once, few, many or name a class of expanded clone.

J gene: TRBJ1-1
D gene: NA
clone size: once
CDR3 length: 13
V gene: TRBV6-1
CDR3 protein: CASSELQATEAFF
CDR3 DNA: TGTGCCAGCAGTGAACTACAGGCCACTGAAGCTTTCTTT

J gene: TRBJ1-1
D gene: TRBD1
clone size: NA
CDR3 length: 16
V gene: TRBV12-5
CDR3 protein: CASGLIRTGGVTEAFF
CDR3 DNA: TGTGCTAGTGGTTTGATCCGGACAGGGGGCGTCACTGAAGCTTTCTTT

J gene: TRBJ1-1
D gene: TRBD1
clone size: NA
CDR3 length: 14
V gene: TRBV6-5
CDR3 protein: CASSSSGGGTEAFF
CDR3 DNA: TGTGCCAGCAGTTCCTCAGGGGGCGGAACTGAAGCTTTCTTT

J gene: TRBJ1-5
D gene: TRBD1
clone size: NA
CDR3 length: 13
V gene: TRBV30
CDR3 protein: CAWSSQGFQPQHF
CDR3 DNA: TGTGCCTGGTCGTCACAGGGGTTTCAGCCCCAGCATTTT

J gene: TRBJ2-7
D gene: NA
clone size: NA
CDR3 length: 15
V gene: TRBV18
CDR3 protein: CASSPQPKSSYEQYF
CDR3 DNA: TGTGCCAGCTCACCACAACCAAAGAGCTCCTACGAGCAGTACTTC

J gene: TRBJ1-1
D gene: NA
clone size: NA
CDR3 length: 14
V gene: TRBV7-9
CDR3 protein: CASSFEGGNTEAFF
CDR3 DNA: TGTGCCAGCAGCTTTGAAGGGGGGAACACTGAAGCTTTCTTT

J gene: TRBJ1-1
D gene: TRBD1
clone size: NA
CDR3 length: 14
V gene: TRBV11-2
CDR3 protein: CASSLGQGDTEAFF
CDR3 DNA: TGTGCCAGCAGCCTTGGGCAGGGGGACACTGAAGCTTTCTTT

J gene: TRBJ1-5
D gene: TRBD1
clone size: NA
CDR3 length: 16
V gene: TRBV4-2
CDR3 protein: CASSQEEGASNQPQHF
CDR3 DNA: TGTGCCAGCAGCCAAGAAGAGGGGGCTAGCAATCAGCCCCAGCATTTT

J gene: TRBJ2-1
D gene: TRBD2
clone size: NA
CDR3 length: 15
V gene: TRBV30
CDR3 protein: CAWTTGLAGGREQFF
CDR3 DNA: TGTGCCTGGACCACGGGTTTAGCGGGGGGGCGTGAGCAGTTCTTC

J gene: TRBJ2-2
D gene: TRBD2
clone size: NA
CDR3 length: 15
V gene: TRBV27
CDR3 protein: CASSTPSGGPTALFF
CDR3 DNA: TGTGCCAGCAGCACTCCTAGCGGGGGGCCGACAGCGCTGTTTTTT

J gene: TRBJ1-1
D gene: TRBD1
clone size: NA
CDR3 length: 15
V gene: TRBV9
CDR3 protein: CASSVGDRDATEAFF
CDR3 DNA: TGTGCCAGCAGCGTAGGAGACAGGGATGCCACTGAAGCTTTCTTT

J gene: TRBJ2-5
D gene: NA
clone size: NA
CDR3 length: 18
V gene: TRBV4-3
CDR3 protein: CASSQGIRGDGVEETQYF
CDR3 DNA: TGCGCCAGCAGCCAAGGAATAAGGGGCGATGGGGTAGAAGAGACCCAGTACTTC

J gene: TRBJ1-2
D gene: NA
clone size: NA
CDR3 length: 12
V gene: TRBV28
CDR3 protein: CASKGGIYGYTF
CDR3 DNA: TGTGCCAGCAAGGGGGGAATCTATGGCTACACCTTC

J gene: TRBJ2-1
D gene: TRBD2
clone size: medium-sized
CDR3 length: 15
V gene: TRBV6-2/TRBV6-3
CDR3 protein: CASSYGSGGGNEQFF
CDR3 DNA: TGTGCCAGCAGTTACGGGAGCGGGGGCGGGAATGAGCAGTTCTTC

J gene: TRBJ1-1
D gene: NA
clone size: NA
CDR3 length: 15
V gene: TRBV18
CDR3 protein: CASSPAAGYNTEAFF
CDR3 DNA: TGTGCCAGCTCACCCGCCGCAGGGTATAACACTGAAGCTTTCTTT

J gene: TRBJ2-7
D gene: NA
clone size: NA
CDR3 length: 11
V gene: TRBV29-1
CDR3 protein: CTDGSSYEQYF
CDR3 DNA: TGCACCGATGGTTCTTCCTACGAGCAGTACTTC

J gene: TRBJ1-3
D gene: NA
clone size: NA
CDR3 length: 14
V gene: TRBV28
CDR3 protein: CASIESSSGNTIYF
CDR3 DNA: TGTGCCAGCATCGAAAGTTCCTCTGGAAACACCATATATTTT

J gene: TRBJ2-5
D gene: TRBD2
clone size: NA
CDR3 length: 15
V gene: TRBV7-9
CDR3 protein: CASSSTRGGVETQYF
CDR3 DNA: TGTGCCAGCAGCTCGACGCGGGGGGGAGTGGAGACCCAGTACTTC

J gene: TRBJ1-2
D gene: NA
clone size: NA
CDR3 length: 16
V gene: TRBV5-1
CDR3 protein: CASSLEGTYTNYGYTF
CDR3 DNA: TGCGCCAGCAGCTTGGAAGGGACGTATACTAACTATGGCTACACCTTC

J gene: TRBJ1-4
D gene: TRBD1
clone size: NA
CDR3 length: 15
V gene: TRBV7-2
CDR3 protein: CASSLGDRVDEKLFF
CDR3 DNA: TGTGCCAGCAGCTTGGGGGACAGGGTTGATGAAAAACTGTTTTTT

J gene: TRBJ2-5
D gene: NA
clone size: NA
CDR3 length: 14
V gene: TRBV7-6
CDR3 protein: CASSLVGRGETQYF
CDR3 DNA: TGTGCCAGCAGCTTAGTGGGCAGGGGAGAGACCCAGTACTTC

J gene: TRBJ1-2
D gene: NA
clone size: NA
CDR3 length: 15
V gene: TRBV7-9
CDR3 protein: CASSLRGVQSYGYTF
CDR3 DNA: TGTGCCAGCAGCTTAAGAGGGGTACAGTCTTATGGCTACACCTTC

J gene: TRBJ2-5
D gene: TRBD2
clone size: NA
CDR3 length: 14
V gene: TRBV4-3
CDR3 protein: CASSQDGGGETQYF
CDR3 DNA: TGCGCCAGCAGCCAAGATGGGGGAGGGGAGACCCAGTACTTC

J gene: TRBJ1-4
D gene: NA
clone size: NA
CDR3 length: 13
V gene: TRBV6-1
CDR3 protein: CASSDGRSEKLFF
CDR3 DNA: TGTGCCAGCAGTGACGGCAGGAGCGAAAAACTGTTTTTT

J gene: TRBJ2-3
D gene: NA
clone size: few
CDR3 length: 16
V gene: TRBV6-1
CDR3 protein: CASSEALGGFADTQYF
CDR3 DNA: TGTGCCAGCAGTGAAGCGTTGGGGGGCTTCGCAGATACGCAGTATTTT

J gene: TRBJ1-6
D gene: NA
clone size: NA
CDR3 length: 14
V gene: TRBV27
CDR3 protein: CASSLWSYNSPLHF
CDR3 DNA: TGTGCCAGCAGTTTATGGTCCTATAATTCACCCCTCCACTTT

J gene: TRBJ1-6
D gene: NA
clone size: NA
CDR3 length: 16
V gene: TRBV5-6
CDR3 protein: CASSLDIGRAAATLHF
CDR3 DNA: TGTGCCAGCAGCTTGGATATAGGGAGGGCCGCAGCTACCCTCCACTTT

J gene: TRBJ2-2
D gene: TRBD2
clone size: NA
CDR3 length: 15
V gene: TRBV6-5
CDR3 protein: CASTPGRREIGELFF
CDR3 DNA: TGTGCCAGCACCCCCGGACGGCGGGAGATCGGGGAGCTGTTTTTT

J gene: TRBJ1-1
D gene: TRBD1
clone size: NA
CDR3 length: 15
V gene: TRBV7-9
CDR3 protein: CASSPRGGGSTEAFF
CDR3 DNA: TGTGCCAGCAGCCCCAGGGGGGGCGGAAGCACTGAAGCTTTCTTT

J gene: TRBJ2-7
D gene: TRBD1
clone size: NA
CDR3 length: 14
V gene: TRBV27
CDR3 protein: CASSGGQATYEQYF
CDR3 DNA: TGTGCCAGCAGTGGGGGACAGGCTACCTACGAGCAGTACTTC

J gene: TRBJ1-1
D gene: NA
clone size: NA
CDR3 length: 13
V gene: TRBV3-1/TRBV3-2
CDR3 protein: CASSPPGNTEAFF
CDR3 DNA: TGTGCCAGCAGCCCACCCGGGAACACTGAAGCTTTCTTT

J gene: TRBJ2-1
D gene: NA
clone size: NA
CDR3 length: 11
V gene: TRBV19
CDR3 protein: CASSIVNEQFF
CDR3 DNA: TGTGCCAGTAGTATAGTTAATGAGCAGTTCTTC

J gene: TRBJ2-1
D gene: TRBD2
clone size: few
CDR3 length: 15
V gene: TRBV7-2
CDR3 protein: CASSREGSGGARQFF
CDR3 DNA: TGTGCCAGCAGCCGGGAGGGTAGCGGGGGGGCCCGGCAGTTCTTC

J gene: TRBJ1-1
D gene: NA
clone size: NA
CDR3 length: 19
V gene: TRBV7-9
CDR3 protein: CASSLRGSGDVFRNTEAFF
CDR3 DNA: TGTGCCAGCAGCTTAAGAGGATCGGGGGACGTGTTTAGGAACACTGAAGCTTTCTTT

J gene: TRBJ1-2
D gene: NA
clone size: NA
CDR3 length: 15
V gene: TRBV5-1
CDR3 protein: CASRDEDSANYGYTF
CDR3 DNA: TGCGCCAGCAGAGACGAGGACAGTGCTAACTATGGCTACACCTTC

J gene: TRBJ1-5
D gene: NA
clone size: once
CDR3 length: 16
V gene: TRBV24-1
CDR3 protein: CATSDPRPYSNQPQHF
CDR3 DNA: TGTGCCACCAGTGATCCTCGCCCCTATAGCAATCAGCCCCAGCATTTT

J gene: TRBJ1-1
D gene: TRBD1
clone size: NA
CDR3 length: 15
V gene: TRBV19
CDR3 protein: CASSTDRELNTEAFF
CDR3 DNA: TGTGCCAGTAGCACCGACAGGGAATTGAACACTGAAGCTTTCTTT

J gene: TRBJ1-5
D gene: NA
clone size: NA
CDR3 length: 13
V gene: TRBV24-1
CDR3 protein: CATSDRAHQPQHF
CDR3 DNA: TGTGCCACCAGTGACAGGGCCCATCAGCCCCAGCATTTT

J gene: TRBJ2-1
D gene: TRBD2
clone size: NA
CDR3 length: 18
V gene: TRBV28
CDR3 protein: CASSSPWGRSGDYNEQFF
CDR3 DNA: TGTGCCAGCAGTTCCCCATGGGGTAGGAGCGGGGACTACAATGAGCAGTTCTTC

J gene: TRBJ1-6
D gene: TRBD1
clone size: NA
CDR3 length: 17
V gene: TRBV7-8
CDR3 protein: CASSDTQGRVRNSPLHF
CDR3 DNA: TGTGCCAGCAGCGACACACAGGGGCGAGTCAGGAATTCACCCCTCCACTTT

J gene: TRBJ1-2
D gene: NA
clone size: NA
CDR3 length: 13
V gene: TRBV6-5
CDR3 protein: CASNPDPNNGYTF
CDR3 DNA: TGTGCCAGCAACCCCGACCCCAATAACGGCTACACCTTC

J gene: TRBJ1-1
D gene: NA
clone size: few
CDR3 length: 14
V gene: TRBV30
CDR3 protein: CAWSVGQGGTEAFF
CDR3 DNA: TGTGCCTGGAGTGTGGGGCAGGGAGGGACTGAAGCTTTCTTT

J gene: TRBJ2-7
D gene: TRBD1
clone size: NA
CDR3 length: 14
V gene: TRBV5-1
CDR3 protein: CASRAGQGGYEQYF
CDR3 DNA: TGCGCCAGCCGCGCTGGACAGGGAGGCTACGAGCAGTACTTC

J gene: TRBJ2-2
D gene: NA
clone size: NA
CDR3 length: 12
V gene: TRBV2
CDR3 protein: CASSDHTGELFF
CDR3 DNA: TGTGCCAGCAGTGACCACACCGGGGAGCTGTTTTTT

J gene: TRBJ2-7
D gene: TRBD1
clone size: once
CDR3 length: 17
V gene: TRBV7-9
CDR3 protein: CASSLYGKEQGKYEQYF
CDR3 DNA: TGTGCCAGCAGCTTATATGGCAAGGAACAGGGGAAATACGAGCAGTACTTC

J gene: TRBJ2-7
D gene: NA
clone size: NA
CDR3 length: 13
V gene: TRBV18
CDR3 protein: CASSPNSAREQYF
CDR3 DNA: TGTGCCAGCTCACCGAACTCGGCTAGAGAGCAGTACTTC

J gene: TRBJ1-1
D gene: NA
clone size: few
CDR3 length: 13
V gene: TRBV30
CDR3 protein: CAWSRAVNTEAFF
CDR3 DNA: TGTGCCTGGAGCCGGGCGGTGAACACTGAAGCTTTCTTT

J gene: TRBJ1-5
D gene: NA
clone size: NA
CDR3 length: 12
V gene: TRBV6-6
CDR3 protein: CATRQSNQPQHF
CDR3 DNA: TGTGCCACCCGACAGAGCAATCAGCCCCAGCATTTT

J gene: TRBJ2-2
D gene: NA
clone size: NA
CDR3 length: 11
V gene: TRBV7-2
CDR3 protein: CASPFTGELFF
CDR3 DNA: TGTGCCAGTCCGTTCACCGGGGAGCTGTTTTTT

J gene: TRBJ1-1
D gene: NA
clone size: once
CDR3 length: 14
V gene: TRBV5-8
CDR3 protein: CASSFALLNTEAFF
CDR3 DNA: TGTGCCAGCAGCTTCGCCCTCCTGAACACTGAAGCTTTCTTT